One T cell receptor beta chain is described in this entry. The antigen remains undetermined. This sample is part of a study of post-analysis software for immune sequencing data. Overall study findings and caveats: Five TRBV segments, including TRBV5-6, TRBV5-1 and TRBV20-1, were more frequent in patients than controls.

Prepared TCR beta cDNA libraries contained unique molecular identifiers. TCRdb reprocessed the PCR reads via MiXCR and lists one record per CDR3 protein. Here the sample spans about 820,000 distinct CDR3 sequences, roughly 50% being singletons. CDR3 size: 14 residues. V was clipped by 6 bases and J by 5 bases, with 16 bases between them. Per germline, CDR1 SNHLY and CDR2 FYNNEI. The sample consisted of blood. This chain connects TRBV2 to TRBJ1-1; D remains unclear. The clonotype comes from a girl between 5 and 17 years old with multiple sclerosis. The CDR3 region has the DNA TGTGCCAGCAGATTCGACACGGTTGAGACTGAAGCTTTCTTT. Protein product: CASRFDTVETEAFF. Together with reference TRBV2 and TRBJ1-1, the CDR3 gives the full variable domain: EPEVTQTPSHQVTQMGQEVILRCVPISNHLYFYWYRQILGQKVEFLVSFYNNEISEKSEIFDDQFSVERPDGSNFTLKIRSTKLEDSAMYFCASRFDTVETEAFFGQGTRLTVV.